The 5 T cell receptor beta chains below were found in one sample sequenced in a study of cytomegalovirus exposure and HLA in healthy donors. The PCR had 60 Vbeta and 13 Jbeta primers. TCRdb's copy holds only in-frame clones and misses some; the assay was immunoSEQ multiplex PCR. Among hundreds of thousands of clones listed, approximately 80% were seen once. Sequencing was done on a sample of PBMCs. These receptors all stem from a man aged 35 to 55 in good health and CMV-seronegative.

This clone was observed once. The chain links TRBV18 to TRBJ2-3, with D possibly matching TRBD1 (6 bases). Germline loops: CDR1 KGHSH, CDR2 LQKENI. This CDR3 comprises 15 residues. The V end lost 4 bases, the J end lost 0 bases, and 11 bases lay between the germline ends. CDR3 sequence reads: CASSQQGPSTDTQYF. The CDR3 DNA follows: TGTGCCAGCTCACAACAGGGTCCTAGCACAGATACGCAGTATTTT.

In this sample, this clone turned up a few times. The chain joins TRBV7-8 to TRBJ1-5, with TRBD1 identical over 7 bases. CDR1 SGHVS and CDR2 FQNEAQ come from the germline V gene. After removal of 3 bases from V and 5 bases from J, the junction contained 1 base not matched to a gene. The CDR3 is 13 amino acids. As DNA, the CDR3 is TGTGCCAGCAGCTTGACAGGGCATCAGCCCCAGCATTTT. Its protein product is CASSLTGHQPQHF.

The CDR3 reads CSAVRQGHTTELFF. For the CDR3, the DNA is TGCAGCGCAGTACGACAGGGGCATACGACGGAACTGTTTTTT. V and J are TRBV29-1 and TRBJ1-4, with 8 bases aligning to TRBD1. The CDR3 is made up of 14 amino acids. Unmatched junction bases numbered 16, after V lost 7 bases and J lost 12 bases. Germline values: CDR1 SQVTM, CDR2 ANQGSEA.

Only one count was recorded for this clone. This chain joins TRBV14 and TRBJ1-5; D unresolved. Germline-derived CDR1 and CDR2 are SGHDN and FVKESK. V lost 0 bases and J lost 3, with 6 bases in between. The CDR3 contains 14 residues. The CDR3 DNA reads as TGTGCCAGCAGCCAAGAGAGCTACAATCAGCCCCAGCATTTT. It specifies CASSQESYNQPQHF.

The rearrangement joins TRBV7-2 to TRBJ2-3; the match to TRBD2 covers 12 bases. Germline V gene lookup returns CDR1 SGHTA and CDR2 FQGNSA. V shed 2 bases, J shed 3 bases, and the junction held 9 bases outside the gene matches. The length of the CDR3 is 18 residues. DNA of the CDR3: TGTGCCAGCAGCTTATCGCTAGCGGGGGGGCGGGGAACAGATACGCAGTATTTT. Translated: CASSLSLAGGRGTDTQYF.